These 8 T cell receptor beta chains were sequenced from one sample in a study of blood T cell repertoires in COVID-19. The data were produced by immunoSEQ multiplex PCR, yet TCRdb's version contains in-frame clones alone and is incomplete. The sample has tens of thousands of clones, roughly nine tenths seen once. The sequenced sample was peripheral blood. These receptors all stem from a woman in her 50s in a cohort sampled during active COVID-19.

This CDR3 reads CASSLRGLGTGTGYNTDTQYF. The CDR3 DNA reads TGTGCCAGCAGTCTTCGTGGTTTAGGTACTGGGACAGGCTATAACACAGATACGCAGTATTTT. The chain has TRBV6-6 and TRBJ2-3; 8 nucleotides agree with TRBD1. The germline V gene has CDR1 MNHNY and CDR2 SVGAGI (reference sequence). The CDR3 is made up of 21 amino acids. The V segment lost 5 bases and the J segment 2 bases; nucleotides outside the gene matches: 24.

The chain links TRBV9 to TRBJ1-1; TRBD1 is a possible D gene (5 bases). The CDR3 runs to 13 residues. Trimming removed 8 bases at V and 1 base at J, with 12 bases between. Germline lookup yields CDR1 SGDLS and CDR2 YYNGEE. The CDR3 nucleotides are TGTGCCAGTTCACAGGAGGGGAACACTGAAGCTTTCTTT. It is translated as CASSQEGNTEAFF.

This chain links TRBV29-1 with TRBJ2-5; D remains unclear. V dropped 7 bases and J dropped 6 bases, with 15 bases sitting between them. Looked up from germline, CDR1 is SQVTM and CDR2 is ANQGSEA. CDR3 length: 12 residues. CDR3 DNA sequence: TGCAGCGGGTTACATGACATCCAGACCCAGTACTTC. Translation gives CSGLHDIQTQYF. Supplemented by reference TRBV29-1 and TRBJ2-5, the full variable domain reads SAVISQKPSRDICQRGTSLTIQCQVDSQVTMMFWYRQQPGQSLTLIATANQGSEATYESGFVIDKFPISRPNLTFSTLTVSNMSPEDSSIYLCSGLHDIQTQYFGPGTRLLVL.

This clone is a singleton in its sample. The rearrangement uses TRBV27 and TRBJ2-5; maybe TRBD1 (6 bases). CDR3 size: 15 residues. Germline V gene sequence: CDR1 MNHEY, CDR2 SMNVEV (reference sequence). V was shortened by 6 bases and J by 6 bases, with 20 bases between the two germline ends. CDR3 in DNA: TGTGCCAGCAGCGGGGCAGGGGAACGGGGAAAGACCCAGTACTTC. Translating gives CASSGAGERGKTQYF.

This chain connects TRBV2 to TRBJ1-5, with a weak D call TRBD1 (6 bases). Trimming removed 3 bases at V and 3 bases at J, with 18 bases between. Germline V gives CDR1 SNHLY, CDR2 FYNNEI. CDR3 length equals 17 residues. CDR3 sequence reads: CASSEGARQGTNQPQHF. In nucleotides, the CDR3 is TGTGCCAGCAGTGAGGGGGCGCGGCAGGGCACCAATCAGCCCCAGCATTTT.

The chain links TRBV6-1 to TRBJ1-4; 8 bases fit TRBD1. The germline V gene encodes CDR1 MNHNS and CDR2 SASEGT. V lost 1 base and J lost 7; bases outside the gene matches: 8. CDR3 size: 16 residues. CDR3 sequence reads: CASSEDGQGAREKLFF. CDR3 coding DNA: TGTGCCAGCAGTGAAGATGGTCAGGGGGCGCGTGAAAAACTGTTTTTT.

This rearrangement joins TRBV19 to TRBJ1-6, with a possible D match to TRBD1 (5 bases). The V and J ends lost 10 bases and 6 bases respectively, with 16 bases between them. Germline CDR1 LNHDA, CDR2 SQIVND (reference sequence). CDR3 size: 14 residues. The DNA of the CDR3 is TGTGCCACCCAAACAGGACCGTTTAATTCACCCCTCCACTTT. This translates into CATQTGPFNSPLHF.

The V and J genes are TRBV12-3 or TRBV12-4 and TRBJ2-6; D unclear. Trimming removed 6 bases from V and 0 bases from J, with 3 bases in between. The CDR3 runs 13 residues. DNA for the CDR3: TGTGCCAGCAGACTCTCTGGGGCCAACGTCCTGACTTTC. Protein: CASRLSGANVLTF.